The 5 T cell receptor beta chains below come from one sample, sequenced in a study of T cells in Graves' hyperthyroidism and ophthalmopathy. The investigators amplified TCR beta CDR3 regions from RNA transcripts. A set of HTBI primers served as the primers for a first-round RT-PCR of the TCR CDR3. TCRdb reanalysed the multiplex PCR reads using MiXCR and keeps one entry per CDR3 protein. Of some 510,000 distinct CDR3 sequences in the sample, around 42% are singletons; the top ten hold just over 8%. Sample: peripheral blood or thyroid tissue (not recorded which). These receptors originate from a woman aged 18-35 years with Graves' hyperthyroidism.

The V call is TRBV12-3 or TRBV12-4, the J call TRBJ2-5; D is uncertain. The CDR3 consists of 11 residues. The CDR3 sequence is CAATVQETQYF. The CDR3, as DNA: TGTGCAGCTACGGTACAAGAGACCCAGTACTTC.

At least ten counts were recorded for this clonotype. This chain joins TRBV20-1 and TRBJ2-7; TRBD2 is a possible D gene (6 bases). The CDR3 loop spans 13 amino acids. Deletions cut 1 base from V and 2 bases from J, with 9 bases between. The V gene's germline CDR1 is DFQATT and CDR2 SNEGSKA (reference sequence). The CDR3 region has the DNA TGCAGTGCTAGAGTGACGGGGGCCTACGAGCAGTACTTC. It yields the protein CSARVTGAYEQYF.

Ten or more counts support this clonotype. V is TRBV29-1 and J is TRBJ1-1, with 8 bases matching TRBD1. Per the germline V gene, CDR1 is SQVTM and CDR2 is ANQGSEA. The CDR3 consists of 14 residues. The junction had 8 bases not matched to a gene; V was cut back by 7 bases and J by 1 base. CDR3 loop: CSGGSGTGNTEAFF. The CDR3 DNA sequence: TGCAGCGGCGGATCCGGGACAGGGAACACTGAAGCTTTCTTT.

There are many counts of this clonotype. The J gene is TRBJ1-4, the V gene TRBV24-1; D gene ambiguous. The V and J ends lost 2 bases and 8 bases respectively, with 8 bases between them. The CDR3 has 13 amino acids. The germline V gene encodes CDR1 KGHDR and CDR2 SFDVKD. The CDR3 sequence is CATSDSGGEKLFF. CDR3 bases: TGTGCCACCAGTGATTCAGGAGGAGAAAAACTGTTTTTT.

Many counts were recorded for this clonotype. The V gene is TRBV12-3 or TRBV12-4, the J gene TRBJ1-6; D is uncertain. The CDR3 has 11 amino acids. The V end was cut by 5 bases, the J end by 14 bases, with 10 bases between. Written as DNA, the CDR3 is TGTGCCAGCAGTCAAGGGTTCACCCTCCACTTT. This sequence encodes CASSQGFTLHF.